This passage covers 22 T cell receptor beta chains from one sample sequenced in a study of PD-1 blockade in classical Hodgkin lymphoma. Here immunoSEQ multiplex PCR was the method, and the copy in TCRdb shows in-frame clones only, minus some. This sample has 25,000 to 30,000 clones; about 80% occur once, and the top ten carry approximately 2.4%. Every patient experienced relapse after autologous stem cell transplantation, and brentuximab vedotin exposure varied. It was by magnetic negative selection that CD4+ T cells were purified from thawed PBMCs. The sample here was CD4+ T cells from blood, taken at baseline. The origin of the receptors is a human donor with classical Hodgkin lymphoma.

The chain uses TRBV27 and TRBJ2-1, with 7 bases aligning to TRBD1. This CDR3 region has 15 residues. J gave up 5 bases and V 0 bases, and 4 bases lay outside the gene matches. CDR1 is MNHEY and CDR2 is SMNVEV in the germline V gene (reference sequence). CDR3 region: CASSLSRTGNNEQFF. Written as DNA, the CDR3 is TGTGCCAGCAGTTTATCCCGGACAGGAAACAATGAGCAGTTCTTC.

This clone occurred a few times. This chain joins TRBV7-2 and TRBJ1-2; TRBD1 matches 7 bases. Germline V CDR1 and CDR2: SGHTA, FQGNSA. Losses at the gene ends were 4 bases for V and 8 bases for J; bases not matched to a gene: 4. This CDR3 has 12 residues. This chain's CDR3 is CASSSQGIGYTF. The CDR3 DNA reads as TGTGCCAGCAGCTCACAGGGGATCGGCTACACCTTC.

The chain couples TRBV5-6 to TRBJ1-2; 10 bases are a match to TRBD1. In germline, CDR1 is SGHDT, CDR2 YYEEEE. V gave up 0 bases and J gave up 10 bases; unmatched junction bases: 6. The CDR3 totals 14 residues. The CDR3 nucleotides read TGTGCCAGCAGCTTGGCGGGACAGGGGATGGCCTACACCTTC. Protein sequence: CASSLAGQGMAYTF.

This clone has a single count. The chain is built from TRBV11-2 and TRBJ2-3; 10 nucleotides align to TRBD1. The length of the CDR3 is 15 residues. Germline CDR1 SGHAT, CDR2 FQNNGV. V lost 3 bases, J lost 4 bases, and 4 bases stayed unmatched. CDR3 DNA: TGTGCCAGCAGCTTGACAGGGGGCGAATCAGATACGCAGTATTTT. This translates into CASSLTGGESDTQYF.

The CDR3 spells CASSTTQDPYNSPLHF. As DNA, the CDR3 is TGTGCCAGCAGTACTACTCAGGACCCCTATAATTCACCCCTCCACTTT. The chain uses TRBV7-9 and TRBJ1-6; D not certain. This CDR3 spans 16 amino acids. V was shortened by 6 bases and J by 2 bases, with 14 bases between the two germline ends. The germline CDR1 and CDR2 sequences are SEHNR and FQNEAQ (reference sequence).

The chain employs TRBV7-2 and TRBJ2-5; D is ambiguous. The CDR3 runs to 13 residues. V lost 3 bases, J lost 0 bases, and 5 bases lay in between. Germline loops: CDR1 SGHTA, CDR2 FQGNSA. In DNA form, the CDR3 reads TGTGCCAGCAGCTTTGCACACCAAGAGACCCAGTACTTC. Amino acids: CASSFAHQETQYF.

V is TRBV5-1 and J is TRBJ2-2, with D possibly matching TRBD1 (5 bases). V dropped 4 bases and J dropped 4 bases, with 14 bases sitting between them. The CDR3 is 15 residues long. The V gene's germline CDR1 is SGHRS and CDR2 YFSETQ. The CDR3 region is CASSRKDIFTGELFF. CDR3 bases: TGCGCCAGCAGCCGAAAGGACATTTTCACCGGGGAGCTGTTTTTT.

The CDR3 DNA sequence: TGTGCCAGCAGTCCCGCGGTTAGGCGCAATCAGCCCCAGCATTTT. It codes for CASSPAVRRNQPQHF. The chain links TRBV27 to TRBJ1-5; D gene uncertain. Trimming stripped 5 bases from V and 2 bases from J, with 13 bases between. CDR1 and CDR2 (germline): MNHEY, SMNVEV (reference sequence). This CDR3 comprises 15 residues.

The chain joins TRBV7-2 to TRBJ1-4; tentatively, D is TRBD1 (6 bases). Trimming removed 4 bases at V and 8 bases at J, with 11 bases between. The germline V gene encodes CDR1 SGHTA and CDR2 FQGNSA. The CDR3 contains 13 residues. CDR3: CASSSGAREKLFF. The DNA for the CDR3 is TGTGCCAGCAGCTCAGGGGCGCGGGAAAAACTGTTTTTT.

The gene calls are TRBV15 and TRBJ2-7; 7 nucleotides align to TRBD1. The CDR3 totals 15 residues. CDR1 and CDR2 from the germline V gene are LNHNV and YYDKDF (reference sequence). V lost 2 bases, J lost 5 bases, and 9 bases stayed unmatched. The CDR3 DNA is TGTGCCACCAGCAGAAGGACAGGCAGAGGAGACGAGCAGTACTTC. This translates into CATSRRTGRGDEQYF. Full variable domain (missing parts from reference TRBV15 and TRBJ2-7): DAMVIQNPRYQVTQFGKPVTLSCSQTLNHNVMYWYQQKSSQAPKLLFHYYDKDFNNEADTPDNFQSRRPNTSFCFLDIRSPGLGDTAMYLCATSRRTGRGDEQYFGPGTRLTVT.

The rearrangement links TRBV10-1 to TRBJ2-5; D gene uncertain. Trimming pared 2 bases from V and 2 bases from J, leaving 12 bases between. Germline CDR1 reads WNHNN; CDR2 reads SYGVQD (reference sequence). This CDR3 comprises 15 residues. The CDR3 protein is CASSEIKLTQETQYF. The CDR3 DNA is TGCGCCAGCAGTGAGATCAAGTTAACTCAAGAGACCCAGTACTTC.

This chain connects TRBV9 to TRBJ1-6; D is perhaps TRBD1 (5 bases). This CDR3 has 15 amino acids. Deletions cut 4 bases from V and 7 bases from J, with 15 bases between. Germline V gene sequence: CDR1 SGDLS, CDR2 YYNGEE. CDR3 DNA: TGTGCCAGCAGCTCCCAGGGAACATACAATTCACCCCTCCACTTT. It is translated as CASSSQGTYNSPLHF.

The chain links TRBV7-2 to TRBJ1-2; 7 bases are shared with TRBD1. Trimming took 1 base from V and 8 from J; bases not matched to a gene: 4. Germline V gene lookup returns CDR1 SGHTA and CDR2 FQGNSA. This CDR3 region has 13 residues. CDR3 region: CASSLEVGGGYTF. Here the CDR3 DNA reads TGTGCCAGCAGCTTAGAAGTAGGGGGCGGCTACACCTTC. Full variable domain (missing parts from reference TRBV7-2 and TRBJ1-2): GAGVSQSPSNKVTEKGKDVELRCDPISGHTALYWYRQSLGQGLEFLIYFQGNSAPDKSGLPSDRFSAERTGGSVSTLTIQRTQQEDSAVYLCASSLEVGGGYTFGSGTRLTVV.

Here the CDR3 DNA reads TGTGCCAGCAGCTTTTATGAAGGGGGTGAAGCTTTCTTT. It specifies CASSFYEGGEAFF. This chain connects TRBV7-3 to TRBJ1-1; TRBD1 is a possible D gene (6 bases). CDR1 is SGHTA, CDR2 FQGTGA, per germline. Trimming stripped 3 bases from V and 7 bases from J, with 12 bases between. CDR3 length: 13 amino acids.

This chain uses TRBV11-3 with TRBJ2-3, with TRBD2 matching over 10 bases. The germline V gene has CDR1 SGHNT and CDR2 YENEEA. The CDR3 sequence is 17 residues long. The trim removed 5 bases at V and 2 bases at J, leaving 10 bases unmatched. Here the CDR3 DNA reads TGTGCCAGCAGCCCCGGCGGTAGCGGGGGGACCACAGATACGCAGTATTTT. Translated, it gives CASSPGGSGGTTDTQYF.

This chain uses TRBV5-1 with TRBJ2-7; 10 bases line up with TRBD2. The CDR3 contains 16 residues. V was pared by 6 bases and J by 3 bases, with 12 bases of the junction left unmatched. CDR1 and CDR2 (germline): SGHRS, YFSETQ. The CDR3 DNA reads as TGCGCCAGCACCGATACGGCTAGCGGGGGTCTCTACGAGCAGTACTTC. This translates into CASTDTASGGLYEQYF.

The chain uses TRBV14 and TRBJ2-3, with TRBD2 identical over 12 bases. V dropped 3 bases and J dropped 7; count of bases not matched to a gene: 5. Per the germline V gene, CDR1 is SGHDN and CDR2 is FVKESK. This CDR3 region has 15 residues. The DNA of the CDR3 is TGTGCCAGCAGCCAGAAACTAGCGGGGGGTTATACGCAGTATTTT. Its protein product is CASSQKLAGGYTQYF.

The rearrangement joins TRBV29-1 to TRBJ2-7; 8 nucleotides match TRBD1. Germline CDR1 is SQVTM and CDR2 is ANQGSEA. The CDR3 extends over 12 amino acids. The trim removed 4 bases at V and 5 bases at J, leaving 4 bases unmatched. CDR3 protein: CSVGDRGHEQYF. The CDR3 DNA is TGCAGCGTTGGAGACAGGGGCCACGAGCAGTACTTC.

The chain joins TRBV30 to TRBJ1-1; D remains ambiguous. CDR3 length: 11 residues. The germline V gene has CDR1 GTSNPN and CDR2 SVGIG (reference sequence). The V and J ends lost 3 bases and 1 base respectively, with 3 bases between them. The CDR3 sequence: CAWRRNTEAFF. CDR3 DNA: TGTGCCTGGAGAAGGAACACTGAAGCTTTCTTT.

The V call is TRBV7-3, the J call TRBJ1-1, with 7 nucleotides matching TRBD1. Germline CDR1 reads SGHTA; CDR2 reads FQGTGA. CDR3 length: 13 amino acids. The junction had 1 base not matched to a gene; V was cut back by 6 bases and J by 0 bases. This chain's CDR3 is CASSQGVNTEAFF. CDR3 nucleotide sequence: TGTGCCAGCAGTCAGGGGGTGAACACTGAAGCTTTCTTT.

This rearrangement joins TRBV11-1 to TRBJ2-1; 7 bases agree with TRBD2. Looked up from germline, CDR1 is SGHAT and CDR2 is FQDESV (reference sequence). The CDR3 is 17 amino acids. V shed 6 bases, J shed 2 bases, and the junction held 13 bases outside the gene matches. CDR3 sequence: CASRYAASGVTYNEQFF. As DNA, the CDR3 is TGTGCCAGCAGGTATGCCGCGAGCGGGGTGACCTACAATGAGCAGTTCTTC.

Only one count was recorded for this clone. V and J are TRBV7-6 and TRBJ2-1; D is possibly TRBD2 (5 bases). The germline V gene has CDR1 SGHVS and CDR2 FNYEAQ. V was shortened by 4 bases and J by 10 bases, with 20 bases between the two germline ends. The CDR3 consists of 15 residues. CDR3 amino acids: CASSSAPDGVNEQFF. CDR3 in DNA: TGTGCCAGCAGCTCCGCTCCTGACGGGGTAAACGAGCAGTTCTTC.